What follows are 2 T cell receptor beta chains derived from one specimen sequenced in a study of blood T cell repertoires in COVID-19 (dated by TCRdb to 2020 to 2021). Preparation of the library involved the immunoSEQ multiplex PCR assay. In TCRdb, the immuneACCESS table is reduced to in-frame sequences with V and J assigned. These tables do not hold every clone; where another copy was compared, an unresolved V gene accounts for under half, and the others remain unexplained. This sample lists 360,000 or so clones; 88% were detected once. The ten biggest clones cover under 1.2% of the sample. The specimen was PBMCs or T cells enriched from blood (not recorded which). The receptors shown here come from a woman in her twenties or thirties who had been exposed to COVID-19.

The gene calls are TRBV7-3 and TRBJ2-1; the match to TRBD2 covers 10 bases. The length of the CDR3 is 15 residues. Per germline, CDR1 SGHTA and CDR2 FQGTGA. V was clipped by 5 bases and J by 3 bases; unmatched bases: 4. This chain's CDR3 is CASSRTSGIYNEQFF. In DNA, the CDR3 is TGTGCCAGCAGCCGGACTAGCGGAATCTACAATGAGCAGTTCTTC.

CDR3 in DNA: TGTGCCAGCTCCCTCCCCCGGCCGGGGTGGGGAAATGAGCAGTTCTTC. Protein sequence: CASSLPRPGWGNEQFF. V and J are TRBV28 and TRBJ2-1, with a possible D match to TRBD2 (5 bases). V lost 8 bases and J lost 7, with 24 bases in between. CDR3 length equals 16 residues. The germline V gene encodes CDR1 MDHEN and CDR2 SYDVKM.